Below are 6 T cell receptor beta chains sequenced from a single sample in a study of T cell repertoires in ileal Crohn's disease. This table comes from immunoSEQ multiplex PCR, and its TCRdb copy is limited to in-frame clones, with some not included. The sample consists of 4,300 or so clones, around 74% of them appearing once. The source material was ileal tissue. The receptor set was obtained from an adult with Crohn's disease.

The CDR3 DNA reads TGTGCCAGCTCCAGGACAGGTGGCCTTGAGCAGTTCTTC. This sequence encodes CASSRTGGLEQFF. This chain links TRBV27 with TRBJ2-1, with 7 bases that match TRBD1. The CDR3 covers 13 residues. Germline CDR1 MNHEY, CDR2 SMNVEV (reference sequence). J gave up 9 bases and V 8 bases, and 10 bases lay outside the gene matches.

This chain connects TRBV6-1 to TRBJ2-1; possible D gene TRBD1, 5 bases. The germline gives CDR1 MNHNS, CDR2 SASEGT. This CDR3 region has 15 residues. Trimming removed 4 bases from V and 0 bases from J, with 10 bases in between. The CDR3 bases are TGTGCCAGCAGTGGGACATCAGGCTCCTACAATGAGCAGTTCTTC. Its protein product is CASSGTSGSYNEQFF.

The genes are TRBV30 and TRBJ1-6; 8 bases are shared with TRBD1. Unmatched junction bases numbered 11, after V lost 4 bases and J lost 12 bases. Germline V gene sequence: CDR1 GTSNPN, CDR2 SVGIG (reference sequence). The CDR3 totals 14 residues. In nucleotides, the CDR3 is TGTGCCTGGATTCCCAGGGGGCGAAGTTTACCCCTCCACTTT. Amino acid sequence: CAWIPRGRSLPLHF.

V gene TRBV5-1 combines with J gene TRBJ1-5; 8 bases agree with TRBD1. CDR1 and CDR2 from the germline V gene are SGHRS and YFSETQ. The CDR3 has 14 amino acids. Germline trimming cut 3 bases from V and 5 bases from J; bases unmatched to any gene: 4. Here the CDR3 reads CASSSGQGDQPQHF. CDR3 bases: TGCGCCAGCAGCTCTGGACAGGGAGATCAGCCCCAGCATTTT.

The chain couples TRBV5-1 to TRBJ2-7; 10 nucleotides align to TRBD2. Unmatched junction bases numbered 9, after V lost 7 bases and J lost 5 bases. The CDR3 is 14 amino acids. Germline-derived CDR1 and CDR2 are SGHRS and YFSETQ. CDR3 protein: CASGIAGGLNEQYF. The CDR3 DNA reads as TGCGCCAGCGGTATAGCGGGAGGTCTCAACGAGCAGTACTTC.

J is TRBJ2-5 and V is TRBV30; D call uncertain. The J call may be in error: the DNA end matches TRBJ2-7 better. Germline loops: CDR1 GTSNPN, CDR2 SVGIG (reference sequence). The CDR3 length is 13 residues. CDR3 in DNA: TGTGCCTGGAGTCGCGGTATTTCCTACGAGCAGTACTTC. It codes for CAWSRGISYEQYF.